The source of this T cell receptor (beta chain) is a study of blood T cells in healthy people across ages. After removal of 1 base from V and 2 bases from J, the junction contained 3 bases not matched to a gene. The CDR3 has 16 residues. From germline, CDR1 is LNHNV and CDR2 YYDKDF (reference sequence). The donors, all healthy, were Caucasians living in Russia, aged roughly 6 to 100. Alongside a J-beta primer mix, a sample-barcoded 5' primer served in a second PCR lasting about 7 to 12 cycles. Each cDNA molecule received a tag from a template-switch adaptor that had 12 random nucleotides. TCRdb reanalysed the 5' RACE reads using MiXCR and keeps one entry per CDR3 protein. The table includes 580,000 or so distinct CDR3 sequences, roughly 43% detected once.

The sequence derives from an elderly man in good health. J is TRBJ2-3 and V is TRBV15; TRBD2 agrees at 10 bases. Sequencing was performed on blood. As DNA, the CDR3 is TGTGCCACCAGCAGAGGGCTAGCGGGAGACACAGATACGCAGTATTTT. It codes for CATSRGLAGDTDTQYF. Variable domain in full (rest from reference TRBV15 and TRBJ2-3): DAMVIQNPRYQVTQFGKPVTLSCSQTLNHNVMYWYQQKSSQAPKLLFHYYDKDFNNEADTPDNFQSRRPNTSFCFLDIRSPGLGDTAMYLCATSRGLAGDTDTQYFGPGTRLTVL.